The clone carrying this T cell receptor beta chain appeared a few times. Germline V gives CDR1 LNHNV, CDR2 YYDKDF (reference sequence). With 0 bases removed from V and 1 base from J, the gap between germline ends came to 11 bases. The CDR3 covers 16 residues. This sample is drawn from a study of T cells after yellow fever vaccination. TCRdb called the 5' RACE reads again in MiXCR, with one record for every CDR3 protein. This table holds 620,000 or so distinct CDR3 sequences, approximately 13% found once. The sequencing here drew on PBMCs, taken on the day of the yellow fever booster vaccination. The TCR sequence derives from a man between 25 and 39 years old who received the YFV17D yellow fever vaccine. V is TRBV15 and J is TRBJ2-3; D is undetermined. The chain's CDR3 is CATSRDLPGGTDTQYF. CDR3 DNA sequence: TGTGCCACCAGCAGAGATTTGCCCGGAGGCACAGATACGCAGTATTTT.